The TCR beta chain under discussion was sequenced for a study of CD4 T cells in relation to SARS-CoV-2 and coronaviruses (TCRdb year 2021). With regard to the full study: Across all 12 patients in the convalescent cohort, the median age was about 42 years, with a range of roughly 21 to 75 years. Among the approximately twelve convalescent patients, 8 males and 4 females were included, and two of the subjects were Hispanic. HLA restriction was mapped for shared crossreactive spike epitopes using patient-derived lymphoblastoid cell lines. The study assessed, at the TCR clonotype level, memory CD4+ T cell crossreactivity between SARS-CoV-2 and common cold coronavirus spike proteins. Samples from three pre-COVID donors and the naive versus memory experiments were sequenced with the Adaptive Biotechnologies TCR-sequencing kit; other data were Illumina-based. A different TCR-beta assay, based on Illumina, was used to sequence expansion assays from other donors in the study.

On this clone itself: Its antigen remains undetermined. No clone much larger than this one lies a single base away; base qualities are absent.

As encoded in the germline V gene (reference sequence), CDR1 is LNHDA while CDR2 is SQIVND. V trim: 8 bases; J trim: 10 bases; unmatched bases: 10. The CDR3 sequence holds 14 residues, the cysteine and phenylalanine included. The only DNA kept is the CDR3, 42 bases in frame from the first base. DNA from uncultured naive and memory CD4+ T cells underwent immunoSEQ TCR-beta sequencing at deep resolution. As for how the authors treated the data: During preprocessing, nonproductive sequences were removed, as were CDR3s that did not start with C, did not end with F or W, or were shorter than 7 amino acids. Cultured and uncultured naive and memory CD4+ repertoires were searched for previously identified spike- and CEF-reactive CDR3s. CDR3 homology was measured as pairwise Levenshtein distance, computed with the stringdist R package after trimming three terminal residues from each end. The source is immuneACCESS, and TCRdb retained only in-frame sequences with V and J called. Part of the clones is not carried over; for the studies checked, unresolved V genes explain less than half of this, and the remainder is unexplained. V, J and clone size are taken as reported in that table, and D and trimming were inferred from the DNA itself. The sample table holds around 37,000 clones, of which over 75% were seen once. Clones ranked in the top ten supply around 3.3% of the sample.

Naive and memory CD4+ T cells were separated from cryopreserved PBMCs by first enriching for CD4 and then performing EasySep naive CD4+ T cell enrichment. Ficoll-Paque PLUS gradient centrifugation was used to isolate PBMCs from either whole blood or leukapheresis product. PBMCs were either used fresh in the expansion assay or cryopreserved at -140 degrees C. The QIAamp Micro DNA Kit was used to extract genomic DNA from the CD4+ T cells. Overall study outcomes, separate from this receptor: Because the crossreactivity analysis focused on spike protein, crossreactivity against other viral proteins was not assessed. Naive versus memory sequencing indicated the assay detects memory recall responses rather than primary responses primed during culture. Because no donor provided both pre-pandemic and post-infection samples, tracing the source of pre-existing responses was limited. Significantly weaker SARS-CoV-2-driven expansion was shown by crossreactive clones than by monoreactive clones, consistent with antigenic imprinting. Small numbers of patients and of tested TCRs limited the study. Approximately 60% of donors had memory CD4+ clonotypes that crossrecognized SARS-CoV-2 and at least one common cold coronavirus spike.

The sequenced material came from memory CD4+ T cells from PBMCs. Read against the paper, the sample's cell subset or site label means: memory (non-naive) CD4+ T cells. The receptor comes from an adult with COVID-19. The chain is made from TRBV19 and TRBJ1-6, with 8 bases in between that match TRBD1. The bases read TGTGCCAGTCGGAGTCAGGGGGCCGGGTCACCCCTCCACTTT. Translation gives CASRSQGAGSPLHF. The CDR3, completed at both ends by the reference TRBV19 and TRBJ1-6 genes, gives the full variable domain DGGITQSPKYLFRKEGQNVTLSCEQNLNHDAMYWYRQDPGQGLRLIYYSQIVNDFQKGDIAEGYSVSREKKESFPLTVTSAQKNPTAFYLCASRSQGAGSPLHFGNGTRLTVT.